Below are 21 T cell receptor beta chains sequenced from a single sample in a study of shared clonotypes between healthy human individuals (dated by TCRdb to about 2020). The library came from the immunoSEQ multiplex PCR assay. Imported from immuneACCESS, the table was reduced by TCRdb to in-frame sequences with V and J called. These copies leave out some clones; in studies compared against another copy, an unresolved V gene accounts for under half, and the cause of the remainder is not known. For this sample the table gives approximately 2.1 million clones, of which approximately 95% were detected only once. Around 0.4% of the sample is taken by the ten largest. Sample: naive CD4+ T cells from PBMCs. The sample's cell subset or site label is to be understood as: CD45RA+ positively selected. Source of these receptors: a man younger than 35 in good health. Some clones in this sample may be carry-over from other donors' samples.

This chain links TRBV19 with TRBJ2-1; 9 positions match TRBD2. Germline V gives CDR1 LNHDA, CDR2 SQIVND (reference sequence). There are 14 residues in the CDR3. J was trimmed by 13 bases and V by 1 base; bases with no gene match: 8. CDR3 protein: CASSIGAGGPEQFF. DNA for the CDR3: TGTGCCAGTAGTATAGGCGCGGGAGGGCCAGAACAGTTCTTC.

Worth noting for this clone: The junction and the germline gene differ at one end; a read error may be behind it. V usage is TRBV10-3 and J usage is TRBJ1-5; no definite D call. The germline V gene has CDR1 ENHRY and CDR2 SYGVKD. This CDR3 has 12 amino acids. The CDR3 coding sequence is TGTGCCATCAGTGAGCCCAATCGGCCCCAGCATTTT. This encodes CAISEPNRPQHF.

The V gene is TRBV6-1, the J gene TRBJ2-7; D is possibly TRBD1 (6 bases). The CDR3 has 15 residues. Trimming removed 8 bases from V and 7 bases from J, with 24 bases in between. Germline V gene data show CDR1 as MNHNS and CDR2 as SASEGT. CDR3 loop: CASWIVQRDTGEQYF. As DNA, the CDR3 is TGTGCCAGCTGGATCGTGCAACGGGACACTGGAGAGCAGTACTTC.

The chain uses TRBV6-5 and TRBJ2-2; the D gene is possibly TRBD2 (7 bases). Germline values: CDR1 MNHEY, CDR2 SVGAGI. This CDR3 has 14 residues. V lost 7 bases to trimming and J lost 10 bases, with 19 bases between them. The CDR3 nucleotides are TGTGCCAGCACTCCCCGGCGGGGGCGATTGGAGCTGTTTTTT. This codes for CASTPRRGRLELFF.

The chain uses TRBV19 and TRBJ2-4, with D possibly TRBD2 on 6 matching bases. Germline CDR1 reads LNHDA; CDR2 reads SQIVND (reference sequence). The CDR3 runs to 14 residues. V lost 5 bases and J lost 8, with 16 bases in between. The CDR3 loop is CASSGRGEEDIQYF. The CDR3 DNA follows: TGTGCCAGTAGTGGGAGAGGGGAGGAGGACATTCAGTACTTC.

V and J are TRBV18 and TRBJ2-7; D gene unclear. Germline CDR1 reads KGHSH; CDR2 reads LQKENI. The CDR3 extends over 14 amino acids. V gave up 0 bases and J gave up 0 bases, with 6 bases separating them. The CDR3 loop reads CASSPPVVSYEQYF. CDR3 DNA: TGTGCCAGCTCACCACCAGTAGTCTCCTACGAGCAGTACTTC.

The chain recombines TRBV10-1 with TRBJ2-1, with 9 bases matching TRBD2. The CDR3 totals 14 residues. V shed 10 bases and J 6 bases; nucleotides not matched to a gene: 10. The germline CDR1 and CDR2 sequences are WNHNN and SYGVQD (reference sequence). CDR3 in amino acids: CATRRLAGRNEQFF. In DNA form, the CDR3 reads TGCGCCACCCGTAGGCTAGCGGGACGCAATGAGCAGTTCTTC.

The CDR3 coding sequence is TGTGCTAGTGGTCAATCCGGGAATCAGCCCCAGCATTTT. It codes for CASGQSGNQPQHF. This sequence joins TRBV12-5 and TRBJ1-5; D gene ambiguous. Germline CDR1 is LGHNT and CDR2 is FRNRAP. Trimming removed 5 bases at V and 4 bases at J, with 9 bases between. This CDR3 region has 13 residues.

The chain uses TRBV15 and TRBJ1-5; 11 nucleotides agree with TRBD1. This CDR3 comprises 18 residues. After removal of 0 bases from V and 4 bases from J, the junction contained 8 bases not matched to a gene. Per germline, CDR1 LNHNV and CDR2 YYDKDF (reference sequence). Here the CDR3 DNA reads TGTGCCACCAGCAGAGATAGGCCCGGGACAGGGGGAAATCAGCCCCAGCATTTT. Amino acids: CATSRDRPGTGGNQPQHF.

The CDR3, as DNA: TGTGCCAGCAGCCTAAGTATGGCGGAGCTGTTTTTT. This translates into CASSLSMAELFF. The chain is built from TRBV6-1 and TRBJ2-2; no definite D call. The V end was cut by 6 bases, the J end by 10 bases, with 12 bases between. The CDR3 covers 12 residues. Germline CDR1 and CDR2: MNHNS and SASEGT.

V is TRBV27 and J is TRBJ1-1; D is uncertain. Germline-derived CDR1 and CDR2 are MNHEY and SMNVEV (reference sequence). The CDR3 loop spans 14 amino acids. Trimming cost V 1 base and J 1 base, with 7 bases left between them. The CDR3 bases are TGTGCCAGCAGTTTATTCCCCCAGAACACTGAAGCTTTCTTT. Amino acid sequence: CASSLFPQNTEAFF.

This clone was found once. The chain carries TRBV5-4 and TRBJ2-7; a possible D gene is TRBD1 (6 bases). This CDR3 region has 15 residues. V lost 4 bases, J lost 5 bases, and 19 bases lay in between. Germline-derived CDR1 and CDR2 are SGHNT and YYREEE (reference sequence). This CDR3 is CASSHVQQGSHEQYF. Written as DNA, the CDR3 is TGTGCCAGCAGCCACGTTCAGCAGGGGTCCCACGAGCAGTACTTC.

The V and J genes are TRBV12-5 and TRBJ2-3; 9 bases agree with TRBD1. Losses at the gene ends were 5 bases for V and 4 bases for J; bases not matched to a gene: 10. Germline CDR1 is LGHNT and CDR2 is FRNRAP. The CDR3 is made up of 16 amino acids. The CDR3 protein is CASGPGTGNAADTQYF. The DNA for the CDR3 is TGTGCTAGTGGTCCCGGGACAGGGAACGCGGCAGATACGCAGTATTTT.

The J gene is TRBJ2-1, the V gene TRBV7-2; TRBD2 aligns across 15 bases. The ends lost 5 bases at V and 4 bases at J; junction bases unmatched: 3. The CDR3 has 16 residues. In germline, CDR1 is SGHTA, CDR2 FQGNSA. CDR3 sequence: CASSAGTSGRYNEQFF. CDR3 nucleotide sequence: TGTGCCAGCAGCGCGGGGACTAGCGGGAGGTACAATGAGCAGTTCTTC.

The gene calls are TRBV30 and TRBJ2-2, with D possibly TRBD1 on 6 matching bases. The CDR3 loop spans 12 amino acids. Germline V gene data show CDR1 as GTSNPN and CDR2 as SVGIG (reference sequence). V gave up 2 bases and J gave up 7 bases, with 8 bases separating them. The CDR3 is CAWSLQGGELFF. Written as DNA, the CDR3 is TGTGCCTGGAGTTTACAGGGCGGGGAGCTGTTTTTT.

J is TRBJ2-7 and V is TRBV28; 7 nucleotides line up with TRBD2. The germline CDR1 and CDR2 sequences are MDHEN and SYDVKM. CDR3 length: 16 amino acids. Losses at the gene ends were 5 bases for V and 4 bases for J; bases not matched to a gene: 14. This CDR3 reads CASSPPGSGVGYEQYF. DNA of the CDR3: TGTGCCAGCAGTCCCCCTGGAAGCGGGGTAGGGTACGAGCAGTACTTC. Combining the CDR3 with reference TRBV28 and TRBJ2-7 gives the whole variable domain DVKVTQSSRYLVKRTGEKVFLECVQDMDHENMFWYRQDPGLGLRLIYFSYDVKMKEKGDIPEGYSVSREKKERFSLILESASTNQTSMYLCASSPPGSGVGYEQYFGPGTRLTVT.

The genes are TRBV4-3 and TRBJ2-1, with 7 bases that match TRBD1. J was trimmed by 0 bases and V by 3 bases; bases with no gene match: 5. The CDR3 consists of 16 residues. Germline V CDR1 and CDR2: LGHNA, YSLEER. CDR3 in amino acids: CASSHRTGSSYNEQFF. DNA of the CDR3: TGCGCCAGCAGCCATCGGACAGGTAGCTCCTACAATGAGCAGTTCTTC.

The genes are TRBV5-4 and TRBJ1-2; possible D gene TRBD1, 6 bases. Germline V lookup: CDR1 SGHNT, CDR2 YYREEE (reference sequence). V dropped 0 bases and J dropped 2 bases, with 11 bases sitting between them. This CDR3 is built from 15 residues. CDR3: CASSLGDRLNYGYTF. DNA for the CDR3: TGTGCCAGCAGCTTGGGTGACAGGTTAAACTATGGCTACACCTTC.

This rearrangement joins TRBV28 to TRBJ1-4; 7 nucleotides align to TRBD1. CDR1 MDHEN and CDR2 SYDVKM come from the germline V gene. The V and J ends lost 2 bases and 7 bases, in that order; junction bases with no gene match: 7. The CDR3 covers 15 residues. This CDR3 reads CASSLVGRGTEKLFF. In nucleotides, the CDR3 is TGTGCCAGCAGTTTAGTGGGCAGGGGGACTGAAAAACTGTTTTTT.

This clone was counted only a few times. This chain uses TRBV7-3 with TRBJ1-2, with D unresolved. V was clipped by 5 bases and J by 6 bases, with 13 bases between them. Germline CDR1 and CDR2: SGHTA and FQGTGA. The CDR3 is made up of 13 amino acids. The CDR3 DNA is TGTGCCAGCAGCCCCAATGCTGGGGATGGCTACACCTTC. Amino acid sequence: CASSPNAGDGYTF.

This chain links TRBV28 with TRBJ1-4, with TRBD1 matching 9 bases. Trimming cost V 5 bases and J 3 bases; bases outside gene matches: 4. Germline assignment: CDR1 MDHEN and CDR2 SYDVKM. The CDR3 has 15 residues. CDR3 DNA sequence: TGTGCCAGCAGTACCCACAGGGGGCCTAATGAAAAACTGTTTTTT. This encodes CASSTHRGPNEKLFF. Together with reference TRBV28 and TRBJ1-4, the CDR3 gives the full variable domain: DVKVTQSSRYLVKRTGEKVFLECVQDMDHENMFWYRQDPGLGLRLIYFSYDVKMKEKGDIPEGYSVSREKKERFSLILESASTNQTSMYLCASSTHRGPNEKLFFGSGTQLSVL.